This record concerns one TCR beta chain sequence. Its antigen remains unknown. Profiling relied on immunoSEQ multiplex PCR, and the TCRdb table lists in-frame clones only, not all of them. The sample lists more than 150,000 clones, roughly 92% occurring once. The data derive from a study of T cell responses to AZD1222 COVID-19 vaccine. Findings and limits, study-wide: Unmutated variant regions are reportedly the target of nearly half of TCRs that are spike-specific. There were mostly white British donors and more females than males, and clonal diversity was possibly underestimated. Spike-specific TCR breadth and depth grew following two AZD1222 doses.

Investigators merged groups given second doses at roughly 4 or roughly 12 weeks. This TCR was sampled from an adult who received the AZD1222 COVID-19 vaccine. The source was peripheral blood, collected 28 days after the second AZD1222 dose.

Written as DNA, the CDR3 is TGTGCCAGCAGTTTATCTGGGGGGTGGGGAGCTTTCTTT. It translates to CASSLSGGWGAFF. The rearrangement links TRBV27 to TRBJ1-1; the D gene is possibly TRBD1 (5 bases). The CDR3 runs to 13 residues. Per the germline V gene, CDR1 is MNHEY and CDR2 is SMNVEV (reference sequence). The ends were cut back, 0 bases at V and 10 bases at J, with 12 bases in the middle.